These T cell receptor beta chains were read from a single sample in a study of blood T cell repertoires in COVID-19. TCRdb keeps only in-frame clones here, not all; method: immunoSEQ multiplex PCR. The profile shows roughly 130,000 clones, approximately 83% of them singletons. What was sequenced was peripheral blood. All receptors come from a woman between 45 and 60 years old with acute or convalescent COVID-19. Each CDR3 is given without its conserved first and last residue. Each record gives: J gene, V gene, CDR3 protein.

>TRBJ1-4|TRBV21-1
AGRQGSLSLNEKLF
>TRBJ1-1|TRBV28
ASSSNTGMRDTEAF
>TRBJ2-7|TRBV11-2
ASSPDSRMAYEQY
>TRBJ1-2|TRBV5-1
ASSPQDRGVGYT
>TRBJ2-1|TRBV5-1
ASRPGGNEQF
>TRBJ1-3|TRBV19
ASSIDDRSGNTIY
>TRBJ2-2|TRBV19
ASSSRGLGTGELF
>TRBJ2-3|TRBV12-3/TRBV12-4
ASSFLFTDTQY
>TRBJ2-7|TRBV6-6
ASSSLSGGSSYEQY
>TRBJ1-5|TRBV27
ATGLINQPQH
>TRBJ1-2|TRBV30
AWSVKRQGARYT
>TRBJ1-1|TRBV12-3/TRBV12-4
ASSGTSLPEAF
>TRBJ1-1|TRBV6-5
ASTQGDTEAF
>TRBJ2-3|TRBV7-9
ASSSARDTQY
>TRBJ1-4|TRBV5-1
ASSPGGVGEKLF
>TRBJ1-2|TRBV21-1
ASSKEGAGYRSGYT
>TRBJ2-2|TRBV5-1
ASSLRGSGELF
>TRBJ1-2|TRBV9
ASSSTWTGHGYT
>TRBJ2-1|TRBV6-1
ASSEGRANEQF
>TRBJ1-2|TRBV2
ASSDRLGGYGYT
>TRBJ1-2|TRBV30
AWSVAPGGIYGYT
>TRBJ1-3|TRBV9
ASSVAGSSGNTIY
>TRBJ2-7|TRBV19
ATSGTPYEQY
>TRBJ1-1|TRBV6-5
ASTEEKGGYTEAF
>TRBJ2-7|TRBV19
ASSISQGSSYEQY
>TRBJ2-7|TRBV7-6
ASSLGAGTTYEQY
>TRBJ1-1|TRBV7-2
ARRTGNEAF
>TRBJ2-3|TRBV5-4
ASSFRSGGTDTQY
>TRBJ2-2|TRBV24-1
ATAPGANTGELF
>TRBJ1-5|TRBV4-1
ASSQDLASLNGGQPQH
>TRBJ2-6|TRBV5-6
ASSYISGANVLT
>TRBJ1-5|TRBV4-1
ASSLLQGPNQPQH
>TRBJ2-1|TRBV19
ASSIAEALGQGHNEQF
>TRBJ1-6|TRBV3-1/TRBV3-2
ASKPTDSNSPLH
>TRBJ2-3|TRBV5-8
ASSFGGWSTDTQY
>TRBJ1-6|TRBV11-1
ASSRLTGTGLSPLH
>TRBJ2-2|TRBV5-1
ASSLIAGNTGELF
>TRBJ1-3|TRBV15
ATSRDRAMGNTIY
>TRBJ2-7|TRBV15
ATSTTGPSSYEQY
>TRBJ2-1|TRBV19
ASSIGVRSGYNEQF
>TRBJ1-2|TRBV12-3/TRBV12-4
ASSPVYEYGYT
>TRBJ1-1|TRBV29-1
SAGLPKNTEAF
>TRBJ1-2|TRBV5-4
ASSSRTVNYGYT
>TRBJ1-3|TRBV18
ASSPASQGGNTIY
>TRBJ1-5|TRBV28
ASSWYGTGVNQPQH
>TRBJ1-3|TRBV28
ASSGGWYTIY
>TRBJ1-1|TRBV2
ASSVTGVSEAF
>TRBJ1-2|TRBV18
ASSRTGYGYT
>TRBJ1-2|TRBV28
ASSTEPKLYGYT
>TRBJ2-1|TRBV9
ASSLGPTGGQDNEQF
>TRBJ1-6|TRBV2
ASRDRVSGGSPLH
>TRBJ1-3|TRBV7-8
ASSLFGQGLGNTIY
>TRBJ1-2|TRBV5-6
ASSPRGYGYT
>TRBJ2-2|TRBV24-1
ATSLTNTGELF
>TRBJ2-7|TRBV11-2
ASSFARGTSGGLTYEQY
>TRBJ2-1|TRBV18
ASSPQTSGGERYNEQF
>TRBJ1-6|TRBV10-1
ASSESTPGTGNSPLH